These 24 T cell receptor beta chains share one sample of origin, sequenced in a study of blood T cell repertoires in COVID-19. Assay used: immunoSEQ multiplex PCR; TCRdb lists only in-frame clones, some missing. In the table there are roughly 64,000 clones, around 66% of which are singletons. The sequenced sample was PBMCs or T cells enriched from blood (not recorded which). The receptors were gathered from a woman aged 55-69 years who had been exposed to COVID-19.

In its sample, this clone was seen once. The chain is built from TRBV13 and TRBJ1-5; TRBD1 is a possible D gene (5 bases). With 0 bases removed from V and 7 bases from J, the gap between germline ends came to 13 bases. The CDR3 contains 15 residues. CDR1 and CDR2 from the germline V gene are PRHDT and FYEKMQ (reference sequence). CDR3 amino acids: CASSLGWGGGQPQHF. CDR3 coding DNA: TGTGCCAGCAGCTTAGGCTGGGGGGGTGGGCAGCCCCAGCATTTT.

V gene TRBV3-1 (or the pseudogene TRBV3-2) combines with J gene TRBJ2-5; TRBD2 aligns across 8 bases. The CDR3 is made up of 15 amino acids. Germline assignment: CDR1 LGHDT and CDR2 YNNKEL (reference sequence). V trimming: 3 bases; J trimming: 5 bases; junction bases outside the gene matches: 8. CDR3 protein: CASSQIAGTRETQYF. The CDR3 DNA reads as TGTGCCAGCAGCCAGATAGCGGGGACGCGGGAGACCCAGTACTTC.

The chain has TRBV28 and TRBJ1-2; 7 bases fit TRBD1. CDR3 length: 13 amino acids. Trimming took 5 bases from V and 4 from J; bases not matched to a gene: 4. The V gene's germline CDR1 is MDHEN and CDR2 SYDVKM. CDR3 nucleotides: TGTGCCAGCAGTCCCGGACAGGTCTATGGCTACACCTTC. It is translated as CASSPGQVYGYTF.

This sequence joins TRBV19 and TRBJ2-1, with D possibly TRBD1 on 6 matching bases. The V gene lost 7 bases and the J gene lost 3 bases, with 19 bases spanning the gap. CDR3 size: 16 residues. Per germline, CDR1 LNHDA and CDR2 SQIVND (reference sequence). The CDR3 is CASMTKERGIYNEQFF. Here the CDR3 DNA reads TGTGCCAGTATGACCAAAGAGAGGGGGATCTACAATGAGCAGTTCTTC.

This chain links TRBV6-2 or TRBV6-3 with TRBJ2-7; D might be TRBD1 (5 bases). Germline V gene data show CDR1 as MNHEY and CDR2 as SVGEGT. Trimming left V 6 bases short and J 5 bases short, with 17 bases between. The CDR3 consists of 14 residues. The CDR3 is CASSRATEAHEQYF. CDR3 nucleotides: TGTGCCAGCAGCCGAGCGACAGAGGCACACGAGCAGTACTTC.

The gene calls are TRBV6-5 and TRBJ2-5, with a tentative D call TRBD2 (6 bases). The CDR3 length is 14 residues. Trimming removed 5 bases at V and 1 base at J, with 11 bases between. Germline V CDR1 and CDR2: MNHEY, SVGAGI. The CDR3 is CASSSLARQETQYF. The CDR3 DNA is TGTGCCAGCAGTAGTCTAGCGCGCCAAGAGACCCAGTACTTC.

V usage is TRBV19 and J usage is TRBJ1-5, with TRBD1 matching over 7 bases. Germline V CDR1 and CDR2: LNHDA, SQIVND (reference sequence). The CDR3 has 18 amino acids. V shed 9 bases, J shed 0 bases, and the junction held 17 bases outside the gene matches. The CDR3 loop reads CASKSGGRTSFSNQPQHF. The CDR3 DNA follows: TGTGCCAGCAAGTCAGGGGGGAGAACCTCGTTTAGCAATCAGCCCCAGCATTTT.

This sequence joins TRBV6-2 or TRBV6-3 and TRBJ2-7; 9 positions match TRBD1. The germline V gene encodes CDR1 MNHEY and CDR2 SVGEGT. The CDR3 consists of 15 residues. V gave up 4 bases and J gave up 5 bases; unmatched junction bases: 9. The CDR3 nucleotides are TGTGCCAGCAGTTCTGGGGGACAGGGACCCCACGAGCAGTACTTC. It yields the protein CASSSGGQGPHEQYF.

This chain joins TRBV7-6 and TRBJ1-5; the match to TRBD1 covers 9 bases. After removal of 3 bases from V and 5 bases from J, the junction contained 5 bases not matched to a gene. The CDR3 consists of 15 residues. CDR1 and CDR2 (germline): SGHVS, FNYEAQ. CDR3 DNA: TGTGCCAGCAGCTTCGGACAGGGGAAAGATCAGCCCCAGCATTTT. Translation gives CASSFGQGKDQPQHF.

The rearrangement joins TRBV6-6 to TRBJ1-1; D ambiguous. Germline loops: CDR1 MNHNY, CDR2 SVGAGI (reference sequence). CDR3 length equals 11 residues. Between the trimmed V and J ends, which lost 5 bases and 5 bases, there was a span of 6 bases. The CDR3 DNA reads TGTGCCAGCAGTCCGAGTACTGAAGCTTTCTTT. Translated, it gives CASSPSTEAFF.

The J gene is TRBJ1-3, the V gene TRBV5-6; D is perhaps TRBD1 (6 bases). The CDR3 spans 13 residues. In germline, CDR1 is SGHDT, CDR2 YYEEEE. V gave up 5 bases and J gave up 3 bases, with 9 bases separating them. The CDR3 coding sequence is TGTGCCAGCAGTAGGGGGAATGGAAACACCATATATTTT. It is translated as CASSRGNGNTIYF.

This chain joins TRBV2 and TRBJ1-2; D is unclear. Trimming pared 9 bases from V and 0 bases from J, leaving 8 bases between. This CDR3 is built from 12 residues. Germline values: CDR1 SNHLY, CDR2 FYNNEI. The CDR3 reads CASRGTNYGYTF. CDR3 sequence (DNA): TGTGCCAGTCGAGGCACTAACTATGGCTACACCTTC.

This clone came up a few times. The genes are TRBV2 and TRBJ2-7, with TRBD2 as a possible D gene (5 bases). V lost 7 bases and J lost 3, with 16 bases in between. The germline V gene encodes CDR1 SNHLY and CDR2 FYNNEI. The CDR3 extends over 14 amino acids. Here the CDR3 reads CASTPQRLSYEQYF. In DNA form, the CDR3 reads TGTGCCAGCACCCCCCAGCGGCTAAGCTACGAGCAGTACTTC.

The table lists this clone with a count of one. J is TRBJ2-1 and V is TRBV23-1; a possible D gene is TRBD1 (7 bases). TRBV23-1 is an open reading frame whose function is uncertain. The V end lost 0 bases, the J end lost 0 bases, and 21 bases lay between the germline ends. The CDR3 is made up of 20 amino acids. In nucleotides, the CDR3 is TGCGCCAGCAGTCAATCCCGGTCCAGGGGGACTCACAGCTCCTACAATGAGCAGTTCTTC. As protein: CASSQSRSRGTHSSYNEQFF.

This chain links TRBV19 with TRBJ2-3; 14 bases agree with TRBD2. Unmatched junction bases numbered 10, after V lost 4 bases and J lost 4 bases. In germline, CDR1 is LNHDA, CDR2 SQIVND (reference sequence). The length of the CDR3 is 18 residues. The CDR3 bases are TGTGCCAGTAGTAAGACTAGCGGGAGGGCCCTCCCCCCAGATACGCAGTATTTT. Translation gives CASSKTSGRALPPDTQYF.

A few counts support this clone. CDR3 protein: CASSPRQGRTVNEQFF. In DNA, the CDR3 is TGTGCCAGCAGCCCGCGACAGGGCAGGACGGTGAATGAGCAGTTCTTC. The chain combines TRBV7-6 with TRBJ2-1; 7 positions agree with TRBD1. The CDR3 spans 16 residues. Germline V gene lookup returns CDR1 SGHVS and CDR2 FNYEAQ. Unmatched junction bases numbered 14, after V lost 5 bases and J lost 7 bases.

The chain combines TRBV29-1 with TRBJ1-6; D is possibly TRBD1 (6 bases). V was cut by 4 bases and J by 11 bases, with 15 bases left in between. Per germline, CDR1 SQVTM and CDR2 ANQGSEA. The CDR3 runs 13 residues. The DNA for the CDR3 is TGCAGCGTTGGGGAACAGGGAAGCGCACCCCTCCACTTT. Its translation is CSVGEQGSAPLHF.

V and J are TRBV9 and TRBJ2-1; TRBD2 aligns across 8 bases. The germline V gene has CDR1 SGDLS and CDR2 YYNGEE. V gave up 0 bases and J gave up 4 bases; unmatched junction bases: 3. The CDR3 is made up of 15 amino acids. In DNA form, the CDR3 reads TGTGCCAGCAGCGTAGAAACGGGGGGGTACAATGAGCAGTTCTTC. It codes for CASSVETGGYNEQFF.

The genes are TRBV10-2 and TRBJ2-5, with 11 bases fitting TRBD1. In germline, CDR1 is WSHSY, CDR2 SAAADI. The CDR3 runs 16 residues. The V segment lost 6 bases and the J segment 5 bases; nucleotides outside the gene matches: 11. The CDR3 nucleotides are TGCGCCAGCAGAACCGTAGGACAGGGGGCCGGGGAGACCCAGTACTTC. Translating it yields CASRTVGQGAGETQYF.

V and J are TRBV19 and TRBJ1-5; D is perhaps TRBD1 (6 bases). The V and J ends lost 10 bases and 4 bases respectively, with 14 bases between them. The germline CDR1 and CDR2 sequences are LNHDA and SQIVND (reference sequence). The CDR3 extends over 13 amino acids. The CDR3 sequence: CAIQGGGNQPQHF. CDR3 bases: TGTGCCATCCAAGGGGGGGGTAATCAGCCCCAGCATTTT.

CDR3 sequence reads: CAWSPNDGMFRWSSNQPQHF. CDR3 sequence (DNA): TGTGCCTGGAGTCCTAACGACGGGATGTTCAGGTGGAGTAGCAATCAGCCCCAGCATTTT. The genes are TRBV30 and TRBJ1-5; no clear D. The germline V gene encodes CDR1 GTSNPN and CDR2 SVGIG (reference sequence). Trimming removed 2 bases from V and 0 bases from J, with 26 bases in between. The CDR3 loop spans 20 amino acids.

This rearrangement joins TRBV7-8 to TRBJ2-7; the D gene is possibly TRBD1 (6 bases). From germline, CDR1 is SGHVS and CDR2 FQNEAQ. This CDR3 has 13 amino acids. V lost 4 bases to trimming and J lost 2 bases, with 9 bases between them. The CDR3: CASSSQGPYEQYF. The DNA of the CDR3 is TGTGCCAGCAGCTCACAGGGTCCCTACGAGCAGTACTTC.

This clone was counted only a few times. V gene TRBV5-6 combines with J gene TRBJ1-4; no definite D call. CDR3 length equals 16 residues. Germline V gene lookup returns CDR1 SGHDT and CDR2 YYEEEE. Trimming removed 4 bases at V and 3 bases at J, with 16 bases between. CDR3 sequence reads: CASSLKHTESNEKLFF. The DNA of the CDR3 is TGTGCCAGCAGCCTAAAACACACAGAGTCTAATGAAAAACTGTTTTTT.

The chain recombines TRBV30 with TRBJ2-3; D remains unclear. Trimming pared 4 bases from V and 2 bases from J, leaving 10 bases between. Germline-derived CDR1 and CDR2 are GTSNPN and SVGIG (reference sequence). The CDR3 consists of 13 residues. This CDR3 reads CAWTRGTTDTQYF. The CDR3 nucleotides are TGTGCCTGGACGCGAGGAACCACAGATACGCAGTATTTT.